The text below deals with one T cell receptor beta chain. This sample was included in a study of T cell responses to AZD1222 COVID-19 vaccine. Sequenced by immunoSEQ multiplex PCR; TCRdb stores in-frame clones only, minus some. The sample contains some 110,000 clones, approximately 90% of which appear only once. The V gene's germline CDR1 is KGHSH and CDR2 LQKENI. The CDR3 runs 15 residues. After removal of 3 bases from V and 4 bases from J, the junction contained 7 bases not matched to a gene. Material: peripheral blood, obtained 28 days after the second AZD1222 dose. The chain has TRBV18 and TRBJ2-3; TRBD1 aligns across 7 bases. The sequence derives from an adult who received the AZD1222 COVID-19 vaccine. Here the CDR3 reads CASSPPDRKADTQYF. The CDR3 nucleotides read TGTGCCAGCTCACCGCCGGACAGGAAGGCAGATACGCAGTATTTT.